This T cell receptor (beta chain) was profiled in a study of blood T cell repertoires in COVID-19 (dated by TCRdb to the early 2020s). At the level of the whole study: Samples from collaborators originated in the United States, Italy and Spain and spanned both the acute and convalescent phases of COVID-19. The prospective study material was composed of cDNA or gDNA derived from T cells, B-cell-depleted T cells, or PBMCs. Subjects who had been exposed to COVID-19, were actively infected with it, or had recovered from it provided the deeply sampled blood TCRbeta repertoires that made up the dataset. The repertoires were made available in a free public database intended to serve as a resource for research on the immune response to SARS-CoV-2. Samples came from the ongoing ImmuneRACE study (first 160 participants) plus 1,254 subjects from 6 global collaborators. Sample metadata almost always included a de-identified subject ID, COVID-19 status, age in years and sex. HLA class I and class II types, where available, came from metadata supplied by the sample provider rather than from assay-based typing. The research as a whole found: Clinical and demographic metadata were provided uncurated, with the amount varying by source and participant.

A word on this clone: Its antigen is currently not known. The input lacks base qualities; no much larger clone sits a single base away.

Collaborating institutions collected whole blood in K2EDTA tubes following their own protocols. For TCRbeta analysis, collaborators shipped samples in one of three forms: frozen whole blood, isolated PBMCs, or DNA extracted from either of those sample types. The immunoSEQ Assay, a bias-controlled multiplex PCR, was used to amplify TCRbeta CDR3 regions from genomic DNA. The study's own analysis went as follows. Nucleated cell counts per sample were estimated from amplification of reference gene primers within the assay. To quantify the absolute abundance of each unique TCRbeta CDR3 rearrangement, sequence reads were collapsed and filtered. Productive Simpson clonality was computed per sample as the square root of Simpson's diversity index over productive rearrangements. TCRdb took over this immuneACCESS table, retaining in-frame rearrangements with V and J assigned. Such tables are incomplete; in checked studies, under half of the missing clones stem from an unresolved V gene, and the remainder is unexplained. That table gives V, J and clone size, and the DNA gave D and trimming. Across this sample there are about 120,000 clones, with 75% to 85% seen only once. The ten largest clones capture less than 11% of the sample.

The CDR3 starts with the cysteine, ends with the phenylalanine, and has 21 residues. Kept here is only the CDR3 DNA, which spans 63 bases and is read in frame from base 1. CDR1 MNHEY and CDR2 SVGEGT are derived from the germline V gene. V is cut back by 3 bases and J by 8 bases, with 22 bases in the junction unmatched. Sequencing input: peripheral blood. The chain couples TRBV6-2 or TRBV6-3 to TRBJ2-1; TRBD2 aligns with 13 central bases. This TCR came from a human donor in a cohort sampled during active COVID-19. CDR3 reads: CASSYSHTSGRASSRRHEQFF. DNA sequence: TGTGCCAGCAGTTATTCCCACACTAGCGGGAGGGCCAGTTCACGGAGGCATGAGCAGTTCTTC.